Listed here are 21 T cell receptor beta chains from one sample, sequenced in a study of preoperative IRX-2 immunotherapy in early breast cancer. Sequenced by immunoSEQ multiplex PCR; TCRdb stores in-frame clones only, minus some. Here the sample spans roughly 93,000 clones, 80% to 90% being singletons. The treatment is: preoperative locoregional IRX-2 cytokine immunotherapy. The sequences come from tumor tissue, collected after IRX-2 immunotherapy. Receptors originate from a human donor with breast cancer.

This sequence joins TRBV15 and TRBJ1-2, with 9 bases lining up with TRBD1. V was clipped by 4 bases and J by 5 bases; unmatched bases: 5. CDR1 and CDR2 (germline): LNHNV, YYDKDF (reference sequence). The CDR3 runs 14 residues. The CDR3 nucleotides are TGTGCCACCAGCAACTGGGACAGGGATTATGGCTACACCTTC. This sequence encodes CATSNWDRDYGYTF. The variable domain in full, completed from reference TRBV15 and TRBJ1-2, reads DAMVIQNPRYQVTQFGKPVTLSCSQTLNHNVMYWYQQKSSQAPKLLFHYYDKDFNNEADTPDNFQSRRPNTSFCFLDIRSPGLGDTAMYLCATSNWDRDYGYTFGSGTRLTVV.

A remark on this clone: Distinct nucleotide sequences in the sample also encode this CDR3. The CDR3 here is CASSLAGWDSGNTIYF. In DNA form, the CDR3 reads TGCGCCAGCAGCTTGGCCGGCTGGGACTCTGGAAACACCATATATTTT. V usage is TRBV5-1 and J usage is TRBJ1-3; no reliable D call. This CDR3 is built from 16 residues. The V gene lost 0 bases and the J gene lost 0 bases, with 10 bases spanning the gap. The V gene's germline CDR1 is SGHRS and CDR2 YFSETQ.

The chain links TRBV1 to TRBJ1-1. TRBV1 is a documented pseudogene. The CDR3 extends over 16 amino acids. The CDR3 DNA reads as TGCGCCAGCAGCCAAGTTTTTTCCAGTAGAACGGGTGAAGCTTTCTTT. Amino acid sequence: CASSQVFSSRTGEAFF.

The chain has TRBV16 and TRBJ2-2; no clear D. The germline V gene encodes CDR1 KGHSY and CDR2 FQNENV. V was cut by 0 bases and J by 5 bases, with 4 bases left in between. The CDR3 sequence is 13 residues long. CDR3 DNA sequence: TGTGCCAGCAGCCAATCACAGACCGGGGAGCTGTTTTTT. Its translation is CASSQSQTGELFF.

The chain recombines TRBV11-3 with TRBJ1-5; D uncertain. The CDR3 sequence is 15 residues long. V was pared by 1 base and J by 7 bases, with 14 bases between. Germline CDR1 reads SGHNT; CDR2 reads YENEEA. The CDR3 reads CASSLGLRDDQPQHF. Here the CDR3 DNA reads TGTGCCAGCAGCTTAGGTTTAAGGGATGACCAGCCCCAGCATTTT.

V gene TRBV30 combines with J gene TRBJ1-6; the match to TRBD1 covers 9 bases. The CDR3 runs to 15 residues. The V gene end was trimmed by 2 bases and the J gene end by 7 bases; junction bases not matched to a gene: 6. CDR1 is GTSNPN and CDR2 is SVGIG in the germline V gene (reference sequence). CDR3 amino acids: CAWSPPGQGNSPLHF. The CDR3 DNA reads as TGTGCCTGGAGTCCCCCGGGACAGGGAAATTCACCCCTCCACTTT.

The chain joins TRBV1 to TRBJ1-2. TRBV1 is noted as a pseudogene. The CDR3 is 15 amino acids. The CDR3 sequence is CASSQDGGGAYGYTF. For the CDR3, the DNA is TGCGCCAGCAGCCAAGATGGTGGGGGTGCCTATGGCTACACCTTC.

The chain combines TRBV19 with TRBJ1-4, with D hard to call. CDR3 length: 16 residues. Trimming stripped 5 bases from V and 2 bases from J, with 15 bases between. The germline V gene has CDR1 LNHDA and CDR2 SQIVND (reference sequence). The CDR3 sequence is CASSQPGRATNEKLFF. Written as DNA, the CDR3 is TGTGCCAGTAGTCAGCCGGGTCGCGCTACTAATGAAAAACTGTTTTTT. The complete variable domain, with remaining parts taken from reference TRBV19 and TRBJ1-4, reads DGGITQSPKYLFRKEGQNVTLSCEQNLNHDAMYWYRQDPGQGLRLIYYSQIVNDFQKGDIAEGYSVSREKKESFPLTVTSAQKNPTAFYLCASSQPGRATNEKLFFGSGTQLSVL.

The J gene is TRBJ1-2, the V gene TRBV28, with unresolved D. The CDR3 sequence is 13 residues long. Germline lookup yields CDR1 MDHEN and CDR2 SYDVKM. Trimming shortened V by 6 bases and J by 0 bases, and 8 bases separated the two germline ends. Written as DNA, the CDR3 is TGTGCCAGCAGATTTCGGGCTAACTATGGCTACACCTTC. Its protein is CASRFRANYGYTF.

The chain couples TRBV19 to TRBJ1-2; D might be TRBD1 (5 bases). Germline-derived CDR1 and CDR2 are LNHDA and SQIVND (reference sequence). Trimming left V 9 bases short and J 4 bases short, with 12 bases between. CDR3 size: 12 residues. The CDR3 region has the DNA TGTGCCAGCAAGGACACATTCTATGGCTACACCTTC. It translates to CASKDTFYGYTF.

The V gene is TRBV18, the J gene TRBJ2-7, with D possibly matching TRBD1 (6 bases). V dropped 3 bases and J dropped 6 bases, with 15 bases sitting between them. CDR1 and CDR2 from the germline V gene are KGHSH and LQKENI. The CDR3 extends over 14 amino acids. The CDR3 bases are TGTGCCAGCTCACCTATGACAGGAATCTCCGAGCAGTACTTC. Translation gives CASSPMTGISEQYF.

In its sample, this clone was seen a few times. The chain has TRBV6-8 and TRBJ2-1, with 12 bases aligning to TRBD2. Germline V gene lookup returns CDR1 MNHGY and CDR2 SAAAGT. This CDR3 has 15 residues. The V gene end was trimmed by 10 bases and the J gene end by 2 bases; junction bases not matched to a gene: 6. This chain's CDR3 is CAIETSGSAYNEQFF. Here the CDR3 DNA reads TGTGCCATCGAGACTAGCGGGAGCGCCTACAATGAGCAGTTCTTC.

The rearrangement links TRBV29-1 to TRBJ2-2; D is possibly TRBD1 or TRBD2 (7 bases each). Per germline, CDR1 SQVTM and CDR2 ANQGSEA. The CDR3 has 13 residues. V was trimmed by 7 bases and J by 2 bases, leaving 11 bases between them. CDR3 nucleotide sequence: TGCAGCGACAGGGGACTAAACACCGGGGAGCTGTTTTTT. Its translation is CSDRGLNTGELFF.

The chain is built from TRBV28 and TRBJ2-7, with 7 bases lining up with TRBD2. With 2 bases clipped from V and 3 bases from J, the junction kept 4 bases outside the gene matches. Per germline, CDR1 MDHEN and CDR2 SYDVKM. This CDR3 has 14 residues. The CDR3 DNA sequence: TGTGCCAGCAGTTTACTAGCGGCGAACTACGAGCAGTACTTC. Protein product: CASSLLAANYEQYF.

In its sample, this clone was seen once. The CDR3 spells CASSSGDTYNEQFF. The CDR3 region has the DNA TGTGCCAGCAGTTCCGGGGACACCTACAATGAGCAGTTCTTC. The rearrangement links TRBV28 to TRBJ2-1; D perhaps matches TRBD1 (6 bases). V was shortened by 4 bases and J by 2 bases, with 9 bases between the two germline ends. There are 14 residues in the CDR3. Germline values: CDR1 MDHEN, CDR2 SYDVKM.

In DNA form, the CDR3 reads TGTGCCAGTAGTATTATTTCGGCGCACAGGGACAGCCCTAACTATGGCTACACCTTC. Translated, it gives CASSIISAHRDSPNYGYTF. The rearrangement links TRBV19 to TRBJ1-2; 7 bases are a match to TRBD1. V shed 3 bases, J shed 0 bases, and the junction held 16 bases outside the gene matches. Germline-derived CDR1 and CDR2 are LNHDA and SQIVND (reference sequence). The length of the CDR3 is 19 residues.

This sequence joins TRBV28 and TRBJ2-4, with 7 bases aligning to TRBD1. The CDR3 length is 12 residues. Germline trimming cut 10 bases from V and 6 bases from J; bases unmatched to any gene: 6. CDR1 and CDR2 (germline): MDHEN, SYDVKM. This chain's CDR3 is CANRGLGNIQYF. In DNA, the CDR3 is TGTGCCAACAGGGGTCTGGGAAACATTCAGTACTTC.

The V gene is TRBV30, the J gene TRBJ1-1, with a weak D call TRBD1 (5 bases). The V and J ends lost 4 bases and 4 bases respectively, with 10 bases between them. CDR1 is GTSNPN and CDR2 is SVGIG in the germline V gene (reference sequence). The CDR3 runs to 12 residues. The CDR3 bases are TGTGCCTGGACAGGGTTAGGCACTGAAGCTTTCTTT. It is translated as CAWTGLGTEAFF.

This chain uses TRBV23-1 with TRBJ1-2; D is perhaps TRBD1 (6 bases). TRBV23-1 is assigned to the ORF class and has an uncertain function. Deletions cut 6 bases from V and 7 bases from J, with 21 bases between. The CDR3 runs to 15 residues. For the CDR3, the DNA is TGCGCCAGCAGAACCTCCGACAGGCTAGTTTCTGGCTACACCTTC. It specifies CASRTSDRLVSGYTF.

The CDR3 sequence is CASSTGRNRQYF. CDR3 in DNA: TGTGCCAGCAGTACGGGGCGGAACCGGCAGTACTTC. The chain joins TRBV6-8 to TRBJ2-7; tentatively, D is TRBD1 or TRBD2 (5 bases each). This CDR3 is built from 12 residues. V lost 5 bases and J lost 9, with 14 bases in between. The germline V gene encodes CDR1 MNHGY and CDR2 SAAAGT.

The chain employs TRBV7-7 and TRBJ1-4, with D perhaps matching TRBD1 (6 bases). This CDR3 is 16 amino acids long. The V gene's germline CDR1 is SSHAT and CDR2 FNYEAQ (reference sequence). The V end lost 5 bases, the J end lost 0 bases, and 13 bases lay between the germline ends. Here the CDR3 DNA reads TGTGCCAGCAGCCCGGGGACACCCGCAACTAATGAAAAACTGTTTTTT. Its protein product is CASSPGTPATNEKLFF.